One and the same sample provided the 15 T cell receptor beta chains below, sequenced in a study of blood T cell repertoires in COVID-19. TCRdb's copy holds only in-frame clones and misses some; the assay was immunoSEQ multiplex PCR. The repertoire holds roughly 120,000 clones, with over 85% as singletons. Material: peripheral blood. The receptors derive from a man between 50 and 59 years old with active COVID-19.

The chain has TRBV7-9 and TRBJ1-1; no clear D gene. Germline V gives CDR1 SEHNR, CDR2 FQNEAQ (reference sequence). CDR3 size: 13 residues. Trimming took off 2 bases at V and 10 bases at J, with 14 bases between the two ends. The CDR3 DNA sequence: TGTGCCAGCAGCTTACACGAACTAACCACAGCTTTCTTT. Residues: CASSLHELTTAFF.

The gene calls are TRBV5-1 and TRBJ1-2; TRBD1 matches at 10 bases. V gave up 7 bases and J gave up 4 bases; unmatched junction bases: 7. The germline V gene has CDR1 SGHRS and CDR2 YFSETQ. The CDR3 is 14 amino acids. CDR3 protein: CASGTGTGAYGYTF. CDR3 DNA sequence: TGCGCCAGCGGGACCGGGACAGGGGCCTATGGCTACACCTTC.

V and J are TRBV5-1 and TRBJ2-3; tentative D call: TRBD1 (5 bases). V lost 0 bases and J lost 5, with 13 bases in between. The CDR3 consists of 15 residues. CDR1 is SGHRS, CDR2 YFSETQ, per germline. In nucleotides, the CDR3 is TGCGCCAGCAGCTTGGCAGGGTCGGTGGGAGATACGCAGTATTTT. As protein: CASSLAGSVGDTQYF.

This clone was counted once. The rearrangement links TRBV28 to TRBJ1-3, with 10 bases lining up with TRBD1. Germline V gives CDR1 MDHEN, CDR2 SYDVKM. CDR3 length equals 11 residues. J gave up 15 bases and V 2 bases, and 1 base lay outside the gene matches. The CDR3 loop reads CASSLGTGEYF. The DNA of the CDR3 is TGTGCCAGCAGTTTAGGGACAGGGGAATATTTT.

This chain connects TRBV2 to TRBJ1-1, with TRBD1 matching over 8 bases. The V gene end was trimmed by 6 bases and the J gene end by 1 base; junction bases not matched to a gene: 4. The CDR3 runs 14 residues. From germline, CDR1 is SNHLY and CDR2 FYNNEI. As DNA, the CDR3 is TGTGCCAGCAGATACGGGACAGGGAACACTGAAGCTTTCTTT. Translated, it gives CASRYGTGNTEAFF.

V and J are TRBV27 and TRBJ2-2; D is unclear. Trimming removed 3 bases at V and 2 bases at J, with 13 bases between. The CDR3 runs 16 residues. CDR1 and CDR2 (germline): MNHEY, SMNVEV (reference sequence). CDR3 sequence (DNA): TGTGCCAGCAGTTTTAGGAGTGGCATAAACACCGGGGAGCTGTTTTTT. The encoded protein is CASSFRSGINTGELFF.

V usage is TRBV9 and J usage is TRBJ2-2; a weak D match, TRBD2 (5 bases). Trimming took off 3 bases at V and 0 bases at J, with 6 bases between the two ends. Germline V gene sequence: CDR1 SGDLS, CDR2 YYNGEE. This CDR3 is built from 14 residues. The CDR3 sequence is CASSGGANTGELFF. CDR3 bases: TGTGCCAGCAGCGGGGGAGCGAACACCGGGGAGCTGTTTTTT.

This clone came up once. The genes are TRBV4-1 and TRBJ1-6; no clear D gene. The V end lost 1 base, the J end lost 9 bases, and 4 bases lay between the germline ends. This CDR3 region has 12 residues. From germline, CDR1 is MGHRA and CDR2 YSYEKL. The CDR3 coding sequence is TGCGCCAGCAGCCAAGTCTCTTCACCCCTCCACTTT. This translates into CASSQVSSPLHF.

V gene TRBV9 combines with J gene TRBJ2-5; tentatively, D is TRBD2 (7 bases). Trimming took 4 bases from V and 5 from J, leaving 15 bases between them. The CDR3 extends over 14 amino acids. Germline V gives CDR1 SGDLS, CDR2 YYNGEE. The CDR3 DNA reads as TGTGCCAGCAGCCCTAAGGGGGGGCGTGAGACCCAGTACTTC. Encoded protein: CASSPKGGRETQYF.

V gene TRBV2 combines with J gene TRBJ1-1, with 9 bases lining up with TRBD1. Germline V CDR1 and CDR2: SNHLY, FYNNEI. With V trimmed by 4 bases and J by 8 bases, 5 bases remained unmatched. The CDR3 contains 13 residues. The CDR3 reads CASSADRGGEAFF. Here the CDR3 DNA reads TGTGCCAGCAGTGCAGACAGGGGGGGAGAAGCTTTCTTT.

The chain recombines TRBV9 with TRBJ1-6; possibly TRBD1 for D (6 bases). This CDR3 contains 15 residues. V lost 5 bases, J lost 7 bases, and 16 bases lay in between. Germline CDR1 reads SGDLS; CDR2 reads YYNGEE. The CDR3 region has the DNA TGTGCCAGCAGTACCAGGGGATCATCGAATTCACCCCTCCACTTT. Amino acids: CASSTRGSSNSPLHF.

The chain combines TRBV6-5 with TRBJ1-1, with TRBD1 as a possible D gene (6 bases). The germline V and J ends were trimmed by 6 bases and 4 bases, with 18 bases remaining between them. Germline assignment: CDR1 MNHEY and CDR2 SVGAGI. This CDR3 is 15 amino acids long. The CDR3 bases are TGTGCCAGCAGCACTACAGGGACGGGGGGCACTGAAGCTTTCTTT. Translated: CASSTTGTGGTEAFF.

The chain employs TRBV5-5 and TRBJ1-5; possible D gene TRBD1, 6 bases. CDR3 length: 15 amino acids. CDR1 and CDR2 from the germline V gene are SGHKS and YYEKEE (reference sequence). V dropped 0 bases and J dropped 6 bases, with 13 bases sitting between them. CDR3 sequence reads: CASSLGDTSRQPQHF. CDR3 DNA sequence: TGTGCCAGCAGCTTGGGGGACACTTCTCGTCAGCCCCAGCATTTT.

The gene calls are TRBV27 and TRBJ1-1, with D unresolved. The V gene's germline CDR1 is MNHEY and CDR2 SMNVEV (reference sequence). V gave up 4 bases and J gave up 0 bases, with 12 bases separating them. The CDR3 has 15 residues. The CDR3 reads CASSSGRTLNTEAFF. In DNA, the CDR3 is TGTGCCAGCAGTTCTGGGAGGACCCTGAACACTGAAGCTTTCTTT.

Written as DNA, the CDR3 is TGTGCCAGTAGTTCAGGCATTAATCAGCCCCAGCATTTT. Its translation is CASSSGINQPQHF. The chain has TRBV19 and TRBJ1-5; D is uncertain. In germline, CDR1 is LNHDA, CDR2 SQIVND (reference sequence). The CDR3 extends over 13 amino acids. V lost 5 bases to trimming and J lost 4 bases, with 9 bases between them.